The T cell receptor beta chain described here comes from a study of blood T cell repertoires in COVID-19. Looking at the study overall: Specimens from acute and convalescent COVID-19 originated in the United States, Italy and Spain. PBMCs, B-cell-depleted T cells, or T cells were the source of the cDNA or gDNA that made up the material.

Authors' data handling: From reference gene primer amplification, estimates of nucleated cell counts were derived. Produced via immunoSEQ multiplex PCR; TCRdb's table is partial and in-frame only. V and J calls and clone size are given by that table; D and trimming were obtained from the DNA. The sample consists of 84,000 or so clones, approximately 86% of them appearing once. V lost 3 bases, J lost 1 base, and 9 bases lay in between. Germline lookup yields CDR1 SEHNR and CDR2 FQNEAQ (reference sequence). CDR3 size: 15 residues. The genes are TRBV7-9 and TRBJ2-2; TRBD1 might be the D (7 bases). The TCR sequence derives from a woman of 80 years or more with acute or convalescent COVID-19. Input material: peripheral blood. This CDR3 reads CASSFQGGNTGELFF. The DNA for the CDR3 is TGTGCCAGCAGCTTTCAGGGGGGGAACACCGGGGAGCTGTTTTTT.